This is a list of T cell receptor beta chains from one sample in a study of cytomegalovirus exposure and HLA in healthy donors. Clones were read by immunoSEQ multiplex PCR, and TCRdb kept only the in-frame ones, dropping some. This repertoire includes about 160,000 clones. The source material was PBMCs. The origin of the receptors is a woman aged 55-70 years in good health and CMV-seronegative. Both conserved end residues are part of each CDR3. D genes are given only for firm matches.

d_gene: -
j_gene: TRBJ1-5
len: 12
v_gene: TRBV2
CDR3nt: TGTGCCAGCAATCAGGTGAATCAGCCCCAGCATTTT
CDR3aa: CASNQVNQPQHF

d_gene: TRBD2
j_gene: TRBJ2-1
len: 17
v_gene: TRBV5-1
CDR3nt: TGCGCCAGCAGCTCGGGACTAGCGGGGGGGCTAGTGGATGAGCAGTTCTTC
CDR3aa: CASSSGLAGGLVDEQFF

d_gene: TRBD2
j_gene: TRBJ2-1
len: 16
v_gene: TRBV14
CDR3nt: TGTGCCAGCAGCCGAACGTGGGGTCCGGGGGGCAATGAGCAGTTCTTC
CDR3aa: CASSRTWGPGGNEQFF

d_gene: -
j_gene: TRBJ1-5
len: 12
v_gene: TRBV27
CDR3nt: TGTGCCAGCAGTTACACCAATCAGCCCCAGCATTTT
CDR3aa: CASSYTNQPQHF

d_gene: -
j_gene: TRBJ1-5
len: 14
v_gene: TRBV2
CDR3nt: TGTGCCAGCAGTGTAGGGGTCCGGGCTCAGCCCCAGCATTTT
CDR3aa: CASSVGVRAQPQHF

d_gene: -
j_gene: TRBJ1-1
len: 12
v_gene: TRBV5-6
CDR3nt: TGCCCCGCCAGCCGGGGTAACACTGAAGCTTTCTTT
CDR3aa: CPASRGNTEAFF

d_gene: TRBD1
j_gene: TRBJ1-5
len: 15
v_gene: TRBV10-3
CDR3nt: TGTGCCATCAGTGAACAGGGGAATAGCAATCAGCCCCAGCATTTT
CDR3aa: CAISEQGNSNQPQHF

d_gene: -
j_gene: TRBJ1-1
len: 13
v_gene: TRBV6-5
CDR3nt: TGTGCCAGCAGCACTATACCAAACACTGAAGCTTTCTTT
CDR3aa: CASSTIPNTEAFF

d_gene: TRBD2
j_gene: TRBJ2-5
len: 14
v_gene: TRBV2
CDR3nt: TGTGCCAGCAGGTCAGCGGGAGCCCCCGAGACCCAGTACTTC
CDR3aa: CASRSAGAPETQYF

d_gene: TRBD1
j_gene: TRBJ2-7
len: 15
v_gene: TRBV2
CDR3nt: TGTGCCAGCAGTGTTAGGGCGACAGGGCTGGGTGAGCAGTACTTC
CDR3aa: CASSVRATGLGEQYF

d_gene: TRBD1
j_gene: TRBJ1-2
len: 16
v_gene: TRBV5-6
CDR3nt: TGTGCCAGCAGCTTGGGGGGTTTGAGACAGGGCCGCGGCTACACCTTC
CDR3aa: CASSLGGLRQGRGYTF

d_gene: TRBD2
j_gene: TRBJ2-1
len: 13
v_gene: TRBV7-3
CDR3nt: TGTGCCAGCAGCCCGACTAGCGTGGGCGAGCAGTTCTTC
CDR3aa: CASSPTSVGEQFF

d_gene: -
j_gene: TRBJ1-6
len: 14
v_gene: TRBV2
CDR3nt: TGTGCCAGCAGTGAAGTCAGGGAAAATTCACCCCTCCACTTT
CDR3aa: CASSEVRENSPLHF

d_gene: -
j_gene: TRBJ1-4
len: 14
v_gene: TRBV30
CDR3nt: TGTGCCTGGAGTACGCGGACAGACAATGAAAAACTGTTTTTT
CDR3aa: CAWSTRTDNEKLFF

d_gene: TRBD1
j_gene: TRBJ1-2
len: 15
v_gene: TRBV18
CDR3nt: TGTGCCAGCTCAAGAGGACAGGATAATAACTATGGCTACACCTTC
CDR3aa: CASSRGQDNNYGYTF

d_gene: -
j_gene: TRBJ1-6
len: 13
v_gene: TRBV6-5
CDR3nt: TGTGCCGCATCCGACAGAAATAATTCACCCCTCCACTTT
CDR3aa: CAASDRNNSPLHF

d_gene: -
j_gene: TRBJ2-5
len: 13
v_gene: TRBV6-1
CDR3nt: TGTGCCAGTACCGGACAGAACCAAGAGACCCAGTACTTC
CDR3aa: CASTGQNQETQYF

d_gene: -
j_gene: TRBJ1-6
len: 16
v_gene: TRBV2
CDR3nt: TGTGCCAGCAGTGATTTGCCTTCGGGGATCGGTTCACCCCTCCACTTT
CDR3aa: CASSDLPSGIGSPLHF

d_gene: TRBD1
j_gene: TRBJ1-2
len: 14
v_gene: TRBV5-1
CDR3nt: TGCGCCAGCAGCATTGGACAGGGGAACTATGGCTACACCTTC
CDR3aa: CASSIGQGNYGYTF

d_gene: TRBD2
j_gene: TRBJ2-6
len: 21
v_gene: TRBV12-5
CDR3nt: TGCGCTAGTGGTTTGGGAGCGGGGAAATTCTCAACAAACTCTGGGGCCAACGTCCTGACTTTC
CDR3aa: CASGLGAGKFSTNSGANVLTF

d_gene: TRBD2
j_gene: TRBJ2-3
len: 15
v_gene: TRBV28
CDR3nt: TGTGCCAGCAGTACTAGCGGGCCAAGCACAGATACGCAGTATTTT
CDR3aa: CASSTSGPSTDTQYF

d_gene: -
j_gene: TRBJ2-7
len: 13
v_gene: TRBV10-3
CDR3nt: TGTGCCATCTTGCGGGACGCTTCCTACGAGCAGTACTTC
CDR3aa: CAILRDASYEQYF

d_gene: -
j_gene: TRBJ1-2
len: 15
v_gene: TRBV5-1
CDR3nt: TGCGCCAGCAGCTCTTCTGGAAGTGCGGACTATGGCTACACCTTC
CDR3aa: CASSSSGSADYGYTF

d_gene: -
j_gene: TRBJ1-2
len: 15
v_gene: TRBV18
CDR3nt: TGTGCCAGCTCACCAGGAGTACCACGGCACTATGGCTACACCTTC
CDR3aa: CASSPGVPRHYGYTF

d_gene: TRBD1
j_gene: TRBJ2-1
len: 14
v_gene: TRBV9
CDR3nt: TGTGCCAGCAGTACAGGGGGGTTCCACAATGAGCAGTTCTTC
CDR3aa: CASSTGGFHNEQFF

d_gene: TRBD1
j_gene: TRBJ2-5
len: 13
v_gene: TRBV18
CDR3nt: TGTGCCAGCTCAACAGGGGGTCCGGAGACCCAGTACTTC
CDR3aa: CASSTGGPETQYF